What follows describes a single TCR beta chain. Its specific antigen is unknown. No base qualities exist here, and no much larger clone lies one base off it. Preparation of the library involved 5' RACE. The data were produced on an Illumina HiSeq 2500. The second PCR ran for about 6 to 12 cycles and used a J-beta primer mix along with a sample-barcoded 5' primer. Each TCR beta cDNA molecule received a unique molecular identifier from a template-switch 5' adaptor carrying 12 random nucleotides. At least 2.5 million CDR3-containing paired-end reads were obtained from each sample. First-strand cDNA synthesis was performed from all RNA using the Mint cDNA synthesis kit, with priming by a TRBC-specific oligonucleotide. Following uracil-DNA glycosylase treatment, all cDNA underwent a first 18-cycle PCR with the universal primers M1SS and BC2_uni_R. As for how the authors treated the data: For normalization, 1 million high-quality reads were randomly selected from each sample, with every read carrying a distinct molecular identifier. Reads sharing molecular identifiers were discarded rather than binned into consensus sequences. MiTCR, with a Q25 quality threshold and the strictest error-elimination algorithm, was used for CDR3 identification, clonotype clustering and error correction. Lower-bound total TCR beta diversity was estimated with a nonparametric unseen species model using Euler transformation. TCRdb handled the public reads itself, with Q25 trimming in fastp and clone calling in MiXCR, and kept productive beta chains. Each entry merges the rows of one CDR3 protein and shows their most common DNA and genes. Clone size and V and J calls follow TCRdb, not the original study. Within this sample are around 400,000 distinct CDR3 sequences, with roughly half of them counted one time only. The top ten clones comprise 51% of the sample.

Donors were 30 to 45 systemically healthy Caucasian individuals from Russia aged roughly 6 to 90 years. Roughly 9.5 milliliters of peripheral blood were drawn from each donor into EDTA-treated Vacutainer tubes. Ficoll-Paque density-gradient centrifugation was used to isolate PBMCs, with at least 7 million per sample. Total RNA, at least 5 micrograms per sample, was extracted from PBMCs with Trizol reagent. For every donor, an aliquot of PBMCs went through flow cytometry to measure the percentages of naive CD45RAhigh/CD27high T cells. These data are taken from a study of blood T cells in healthy people across ages (dated by TCRdb to between 2015 and 2016). A note on the overall study: In model experiments, template switching captured about one uniquely barcoded TCR beta cDNA molecule for every two T cells. The study measured age-related changes in TCR beta repertoire diversity using deep sequencing normalized with unique cDNA molecular identifiers. The donors were split into four age groups: young (average about 16 years), middle-aged (39), aged (over 55) and long-lived (roughly 80). To avoid experimental bias, donors of different ages were randomly spread across the sequencing lanes. Using the same blood draw, the study looked at two additional independent replicas of 1 million unique cDNA reads for two donors, one aged 18 to 30 and the other aged 80 or older. Summary of the overall study and its limitations: Observed TCR beta diversity per million T cells fell roughly linearly with age, and a significant reduction was already apparent by age around 44. Compared with the aged group, more naive CD4+ T cells, fewer expanded clones and increased TCR diversity were shown by the long-lived group, suggesting age selection. Total diversity estimates from one million sequenced T cells were considered lower bounds and underestimates. Since profiling was done on bulk unsorted PBMCs, naive and antigen-experienced compartments could not be conclusively compared. The percentage of naive T cells measured by flow cytometry correlated strongly with observed TCR beta diversity. Because the CMV infection status of the donors was unknown, age-related changes in expanded clonotypes may potentially have been confounded.

CDR1 and CDR2, per the germline V gene (reference sequence), are PRHDT and FYEKMQ. Reading from cysteine to phenylalanine, the CDR3 counts 13 amino acids. Only CDR3 DNA remains: 39 bases, in frame from the first base. V drops 3 bases and J drops 6 bases, leaving 12 bases in between. The sequence was collected from a man aged 60 to 69 in good health. The sample comprised blood. The chain employs TRBV13 and TRBJ2-7; the best D guess is TRBD2, with 5 bases matching. The DNA reads as follows: TGTGCCAGCAGCTTTTTAGTAGGAGGCGAGCAGTACTTC. This encodes CASSFLVGGEQYF.